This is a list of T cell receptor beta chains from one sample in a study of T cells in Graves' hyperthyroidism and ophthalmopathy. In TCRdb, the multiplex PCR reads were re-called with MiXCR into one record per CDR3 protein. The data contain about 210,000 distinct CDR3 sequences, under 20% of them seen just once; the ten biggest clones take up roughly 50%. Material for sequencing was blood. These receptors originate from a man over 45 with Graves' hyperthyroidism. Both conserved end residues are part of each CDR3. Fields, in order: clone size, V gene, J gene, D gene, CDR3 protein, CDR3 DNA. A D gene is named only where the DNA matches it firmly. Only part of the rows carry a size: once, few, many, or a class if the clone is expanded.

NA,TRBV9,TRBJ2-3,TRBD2,CASSVGGGPYPTDTQYF,TGTGCCAGCAGCGTGGGCGGGGGGCCGTACCCCACAGATACGCAGTATTTT
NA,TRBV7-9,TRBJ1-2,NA,CASSTRYPNARIGYTF,TGCGCCAGCAGCACAAGGTATCCAAATGCAAGGATCGGCTACACCTTC
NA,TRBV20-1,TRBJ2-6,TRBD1,CSASDGGGTGTSSGANVLTF,TGCAGTGCGAGCGACGGGGGCGGGACAGGGACCAGCTCTGGGGCCAACGTCCTGACTTTC
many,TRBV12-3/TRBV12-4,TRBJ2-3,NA,CASSSFSDTQYF,TGTGCCAGCAGTTCCTTTTCAGATACGCAGTATTTT
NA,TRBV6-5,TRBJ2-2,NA,CASSYLGPVGTGELFF,TGTGCCAGCAGTTACCTTGGACCAGTGGGGACCGGGGAGCTGTTTTTT
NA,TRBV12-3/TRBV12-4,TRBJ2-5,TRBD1,CASSVRTGGGETQYF,TGTGCCAGCAGTGTCCGGACAGGGGGTGGGGAGACCCAGTACTTC
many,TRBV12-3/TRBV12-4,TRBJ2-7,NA,CASRYGVYEQYF,TGTGCCAGCAGATATGGAGTTTACGAGCAGTACTTC
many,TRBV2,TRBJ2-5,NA,CASSVSDSKLQYF,TGTGCCAGCAGTGTATCGGACAGTAAGCTTCAGTACTTC
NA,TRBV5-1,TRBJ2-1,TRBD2,CASSPPGLAGEGEQFF,TGCGCCAGCAGCCCCCCTGGACTAGCGGGAGAGGGTGAGCAGTTCTTC
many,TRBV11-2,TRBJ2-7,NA,CASSSLGTGTYEQYF,TGTGCCAGCAGCTCACTCGGGACGGGGACCTACGAGCAGTACTTC
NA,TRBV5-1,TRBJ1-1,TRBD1,CASGQGGRNTEAFF,TGCGCCAGCGGACAGGGGGGAAGGAACACTGAAGCTTTCTTT
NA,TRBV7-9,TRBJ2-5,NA,CASSSGTGGTQETQYF,TGTGCCAGCAGCTCAGGGACTGGCGGGACCCAAGAGACCCAGTACTTC
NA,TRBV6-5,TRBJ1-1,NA,CASSYGQQNTEAFF,TGTGCCAGCAGTTACGGACAGCAGAACACTGAAGCTTTCTTT
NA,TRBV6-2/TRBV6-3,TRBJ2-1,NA,CATSTLRKDNEQFF,TGTGCCACCTCGACATTACGGAAAGACAATGAGCAGTTCTTC
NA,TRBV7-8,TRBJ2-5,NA,CASSLNRAGGTQYF,TGTGCCAGCAGCTTAAACAGGGCCGGGGGGACCCAGTACTTC
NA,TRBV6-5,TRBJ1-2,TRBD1,CASSSPGQGAIGYGYTF,TGTGCCAGCAGTTCCCCGGGACAGGGGGCTATCGGCTATGGCTACACCTTC
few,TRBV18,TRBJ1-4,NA,CASSSIPGAREKLFF,TGTGCCAGCTCATCGATACCGGGGGCGCGAGAAAAACTGTTTTTT
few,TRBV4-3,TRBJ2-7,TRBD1,CASSQAQQGANEQYF,TGCGCCAGCAGCCAAGCCCAACAGGGGGCGAACGAGCAGTACTTC
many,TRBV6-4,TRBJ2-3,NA,CASSAGPGSTDTQYF,TGTGCCAGCAGTGCAGGGCCCGGTAGCACAGATACGCAGTATTTT
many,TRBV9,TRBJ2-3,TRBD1,CASSVLGTGIATDTQYF,TGTGCCAGCAGCGTCTTGGGGACAGGGATTGCCACAGATACGCAGTATTTT
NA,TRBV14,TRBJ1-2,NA,CASSQDLIGGYTF,TGTGCCAGCAGCCAAGATTTAATAGGAGGCTACACCTTC
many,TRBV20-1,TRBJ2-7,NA,CSANLKSFEQYF,TGCAGTGCCAACCTTAAGTCCTTCGAGCAGTACTTC
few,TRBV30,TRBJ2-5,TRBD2,CAWSVAGLAGAETQYF,TGTGCCTGGAGTGTAGCCGGACTAGCGGGAGCAGAGACCCAGTACTTC
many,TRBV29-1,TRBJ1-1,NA,CSVAVNTEAFF,TGCAGCGTTGCCGTGAACACTGAAGCTTTCTTT
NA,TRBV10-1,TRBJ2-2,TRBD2,CASSEGGRDTGELFF,TGCGCCAGCAGTGAAGGCGGGAGGGACACCGGGGAGCTGTTTTTT
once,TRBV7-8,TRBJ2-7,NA,CASRRDPGSGEQYF,TGTGCCAGCAGGAGGGACCCCGGTTCGGGGGAGCAGTACTTC
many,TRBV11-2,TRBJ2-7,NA,CASSPSVPAYEQYF,TGTGCCAGCAGCCCTAGCGTACCCGCCTACGAGCAGTACTTC
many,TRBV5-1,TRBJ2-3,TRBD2,CASSYGTSGTTDTQYF,TGCGCCAGCAGCTACGGGACTAGCGGGACCACAGATACGCAGTATTTT